This T cell receptor beta chain was found in a study of T-cell memory formation after mild COVID-19. Overall study context: TCR clusters were mostly donor specific. Study observations and caveats: Contracting CD4+ clones sat mainly in CM and EM; CD8+ in EMRA. Some SARS-CoV-2-responding clones were already detected in memory before infection. The authors did not confirm SARS-CoV-2 specificity of second-wave clones peaking day 37.

Via MiXCR, TCRdb re-called the 5' RACE reads, giving one row per CDR3 protein. Here the sample spans about 390,000 distinct CDR3 sequences, about 21% being singletons. The V gene lost 0 bases and the J gene lost 9 bases, with 10 bases spanning the gap. The CDR3 runs to 14 residues. Germline CDR1 is SGHRS and CDR2 is YFSETQ. This clonotype has only a few counts. Its antigen is as yet unknown. This receptor was identified in an adult woman who had mild COVID-19 (a few samples of this study predate the infection). Cell type and time point are not known. The chain recombines TRBV5-1 with TRBJ1-6; maybe TRBD1 (6 bases). The material sequenced was PBMCs or a T cell subset sorted from them (not recorded which). The CDR3 DNA sequence: TGCGCCAGCAGCTTGGGGACAGCCAGTTCACCCCTCCACTTT. It yields the protein CASSLGTASSPLHF. Filled out from reference TRBV5-1 and TRBJ1-6, the complete variable domain reads KAGVTQTPRYLIKTRGQQVTLSCSPISGHRSVSWYQQTPGQGLQFLFEYFSETQRNKGNFPGRFSGRQFSNSRSEMNVSTLELGDSALYLCASSLGTASSPLHFGNGTRLTVT.